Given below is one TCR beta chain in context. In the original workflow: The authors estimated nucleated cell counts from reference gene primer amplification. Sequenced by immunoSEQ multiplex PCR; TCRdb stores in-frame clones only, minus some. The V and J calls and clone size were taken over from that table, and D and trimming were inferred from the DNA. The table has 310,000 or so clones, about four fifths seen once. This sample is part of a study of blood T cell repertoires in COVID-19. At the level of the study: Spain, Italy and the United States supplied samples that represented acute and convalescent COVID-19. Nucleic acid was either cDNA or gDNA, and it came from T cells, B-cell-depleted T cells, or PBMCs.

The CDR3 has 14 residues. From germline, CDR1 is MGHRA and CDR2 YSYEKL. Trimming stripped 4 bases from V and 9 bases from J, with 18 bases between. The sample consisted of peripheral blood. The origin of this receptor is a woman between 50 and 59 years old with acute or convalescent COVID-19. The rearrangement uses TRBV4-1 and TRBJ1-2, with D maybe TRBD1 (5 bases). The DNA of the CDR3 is TGCGCCAGCAGCCTACTTTCTAGGCAGGGTAGCTACACCTTC. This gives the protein CASSLLSRQGSYTF.